This record covers a single T cell receptor beta chain. The CDR3 loop spans 13 amino acids. CDR1 and CDR2 from the germline V gene are SNHLY and FYNNEI. Trimming took off 6 bases at V and 5 bases at J, with 13 bases between the two ends. Assay: immunoSEQ multiplex PCR; the TCRdb copy retains only in-frame clones and omits some. There are 100,000 or so clones in the sample; approximately 94% occur only once, and approximately 0.97% lies in the top ten. This entry belongs to a study of T cell changes during pregnancy in multiple sclerosis. The TCR was taken from a female donor with multiple sclerosis, enrolled in a pregnancy study. Sequencing was performed on peripheral blood, taken before pregnancy. The J gene is TRBJ2-5, the V gene TRBV2; a possible D gene is TRBD1 (6 bases). The CDR3, as DNA: TGTGCCAGCAGGGCAGGGGTTGAGGAGACCCAGTACTTC. This translates into CASRAGVEETQYF.